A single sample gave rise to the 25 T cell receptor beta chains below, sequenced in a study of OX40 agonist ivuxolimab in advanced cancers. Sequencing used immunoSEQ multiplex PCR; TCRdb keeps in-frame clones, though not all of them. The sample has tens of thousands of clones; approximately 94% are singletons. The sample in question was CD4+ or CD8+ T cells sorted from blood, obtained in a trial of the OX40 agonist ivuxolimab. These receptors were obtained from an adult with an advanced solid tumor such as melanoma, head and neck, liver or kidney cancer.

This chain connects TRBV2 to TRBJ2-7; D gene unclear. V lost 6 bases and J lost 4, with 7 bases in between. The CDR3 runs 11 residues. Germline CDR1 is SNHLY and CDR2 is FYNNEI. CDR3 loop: CASRGSYEQYF. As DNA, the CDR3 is TGTGCCAGCAGAGGTAGTTACGAGCAGTACTTC.

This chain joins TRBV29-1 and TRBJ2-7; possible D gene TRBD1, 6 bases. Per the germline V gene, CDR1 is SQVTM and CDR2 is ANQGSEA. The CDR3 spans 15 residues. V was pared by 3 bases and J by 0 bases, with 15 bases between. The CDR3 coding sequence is TGCAGCGTTGAGGGCCAGGGGATCGACTCCTACGAGCAGTACTTC. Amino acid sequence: CSVEGQGIDSYEQYF.

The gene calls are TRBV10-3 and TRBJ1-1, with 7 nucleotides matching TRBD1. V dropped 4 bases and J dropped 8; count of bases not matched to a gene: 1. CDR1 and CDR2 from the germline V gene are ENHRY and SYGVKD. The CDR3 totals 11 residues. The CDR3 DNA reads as TGTGCCATCAGTGTGACAGGGGAAGCTTTCTTT. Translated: CAISVTGEAFF.

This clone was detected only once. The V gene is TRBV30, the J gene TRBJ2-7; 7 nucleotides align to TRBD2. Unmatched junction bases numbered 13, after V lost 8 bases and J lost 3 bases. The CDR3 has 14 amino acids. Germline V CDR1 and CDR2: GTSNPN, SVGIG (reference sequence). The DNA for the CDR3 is TGTGCCCATCAAAGGGGTCTAGCGGTCTACGAGCAGTACTTC. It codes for CAHQRGLAVYEQYF. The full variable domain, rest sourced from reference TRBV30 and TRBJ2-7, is SQTIHQWPATLVQPVGSPLSLECTVEGTSNPNLYWYRQAAGRGLQLLFYSVGIGQISSEVPQNLSASRPQDRQFILSSKKLLLSDSGFYLCAHQRGLAVYEQYFGPGTRLTVT.

DNA for the CDR3: TGTGCCTGGACGGGGGGGTCTCCCCTTAACTATGGCTACACCTTC. It translates to CAWTGGSPLNYGYTF. The J gene is TRBJ1-2, the V gene TRBV30, with D maybe TRBD1 (5 bases). V lost 4 bases and J 1 base, leaving 16 bases between the germline ends. The germline V gene encodes CDR1 GTSNPN and CDR2 SVGIG (reference sequence). This CDR3 is built from 15 residues.

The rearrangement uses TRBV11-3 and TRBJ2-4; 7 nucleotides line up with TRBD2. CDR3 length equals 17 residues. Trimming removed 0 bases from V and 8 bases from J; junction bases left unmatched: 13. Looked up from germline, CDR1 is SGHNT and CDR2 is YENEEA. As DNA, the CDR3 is TGTGCCAGCAGCTTAGACCGAGGGGCGGGAGAAAGAGACATTCAGTACTTC. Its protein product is CASSLDRGAGERDIQYF.

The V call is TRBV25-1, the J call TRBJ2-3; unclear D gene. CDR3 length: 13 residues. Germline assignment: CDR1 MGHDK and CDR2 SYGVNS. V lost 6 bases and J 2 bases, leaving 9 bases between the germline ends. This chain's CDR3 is CASRDGYTDTQYF. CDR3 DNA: TGTGCCAGCAGGGACGGGTACACAGATACGCAGTATTTT.

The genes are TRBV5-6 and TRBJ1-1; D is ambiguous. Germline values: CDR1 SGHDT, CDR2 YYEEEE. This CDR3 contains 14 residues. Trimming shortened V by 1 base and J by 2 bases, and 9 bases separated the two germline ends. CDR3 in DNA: TGTGCCAGCAGCTTGACAATCAAAAACACTGAAGCTTTCTTT. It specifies CASSLTIKNTEAFF.

DNA for the CDR3: TGCAGCGTTGAAGGGACAGGGAGCTCCTACGAGCAGTACTTC. Translating it yields CSVEGTGSSYEQYF. The chain combines TRBV29-1 with TRBJ2-7, with 8 bases that match TRBD1. V shed 1 base, J shed 0 bases, and the junction held 2 bases outside the gene matches. The CDR3 has 14 residues. Germline V lookup: CDR1 SQVTM, CDR2 ANQGSEA.

CDR3 sequence: CSVRTGYGYTF. CDR3 sequence (DNA): TGCAGCGTTCGTACAGGCTATGGCTACACCTTC. This chain joins TRBV29-1 and TRBJ1-2, with a weak D call TRBD1 (5 bases). Germline V gene lookup returns CDR1 SQVTM and CDR2 ANQGSEA. The ends were cut back, 5 bases at V and 4 bases at J, with 8 bases in the middle. The CDR3 spans 11 residues.

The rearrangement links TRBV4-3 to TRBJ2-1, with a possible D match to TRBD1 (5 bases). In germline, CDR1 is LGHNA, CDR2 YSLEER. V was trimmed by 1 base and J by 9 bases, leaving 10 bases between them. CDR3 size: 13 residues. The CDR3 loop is CASSQVLRGEQFF. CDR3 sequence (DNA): TGCGCCAGCAGCCAAGTATTAAGGGGTGAGCAGTTCTTC.

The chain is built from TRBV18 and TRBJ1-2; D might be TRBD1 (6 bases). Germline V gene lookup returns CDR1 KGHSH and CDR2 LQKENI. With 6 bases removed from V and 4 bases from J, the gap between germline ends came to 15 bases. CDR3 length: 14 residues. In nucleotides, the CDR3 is TGTGCCAGCTCCAGGGCAGGGGACCTCTATGGCTACACCTTC. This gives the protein CASSRAGDLYGYTF.

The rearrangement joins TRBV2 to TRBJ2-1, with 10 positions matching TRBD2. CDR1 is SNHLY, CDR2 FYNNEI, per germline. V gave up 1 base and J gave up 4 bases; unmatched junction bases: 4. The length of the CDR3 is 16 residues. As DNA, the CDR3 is TGTGCCAGCAGTGAAGGAACTAGCGGGGTGTACAATGAGCAGTTCTTC. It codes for CASSEGTSGVYNEQFF.

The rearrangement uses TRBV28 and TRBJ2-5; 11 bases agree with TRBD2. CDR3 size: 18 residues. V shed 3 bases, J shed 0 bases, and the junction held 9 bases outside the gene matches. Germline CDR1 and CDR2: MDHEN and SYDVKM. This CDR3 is CASSFVLAGGGYQETQYF. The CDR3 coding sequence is TGTGCCAGCAGTTTTGTTCTAGCGGGAGGAGGATACCAAGAGACCCAGTACTTC.

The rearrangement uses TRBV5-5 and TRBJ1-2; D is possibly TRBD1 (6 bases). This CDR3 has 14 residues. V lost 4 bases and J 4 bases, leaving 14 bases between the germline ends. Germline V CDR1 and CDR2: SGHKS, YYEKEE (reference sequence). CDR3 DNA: TGTGCCAGCAGCGATGCAGGGGAGGGCTATGGCTACACCTTC. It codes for CASSDAGEGYGYTF.

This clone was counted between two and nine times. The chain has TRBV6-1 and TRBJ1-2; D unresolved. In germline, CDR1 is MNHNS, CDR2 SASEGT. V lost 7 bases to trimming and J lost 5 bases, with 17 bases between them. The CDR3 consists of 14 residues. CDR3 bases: TGTGCCAGCACCGTAGACGGATTCACATATGGCTACACCTTC. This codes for CASTVDGFTYGYTF.

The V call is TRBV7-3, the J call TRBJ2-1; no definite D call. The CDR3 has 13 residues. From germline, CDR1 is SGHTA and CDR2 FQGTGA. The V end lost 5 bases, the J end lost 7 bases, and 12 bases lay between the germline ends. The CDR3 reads CASSVSRRNEQFF. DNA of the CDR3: TGTGCCAGCAGCGTAAGCCGCAGGAATGAGCAGTTCTTC.

The CDR3: CASSMTQGNTEAFF. CDR3 sequence (DNA): TGTGCCAGTAGTATGACCCAGGGGAACACTGAAGCTTTCTTT. V gene TRBV19 combines with J gene TRBJ1-1; TRBD1 might be the D (5 bases). Trimming took off 3 bases at V and 1 base at J, with 9 bases between the two ends. The CDR3 loop spans 14 amino acids. Germline CDR1 LNHDA, CDR2 SQIVND (reference sequence). Full variable domain (remainder filled in from reference TRBV19 and TRBJ1-1): DGGITQSPKYLFRKEGQNVTLSCEQNLNHDAMYWYRQDPGQGLRLIYYSQIVNDFQKGDIAEGYSVSREKKESFPLTVTSAQKNPTAFYLCASSMTQGNTEAFFGQGTRLTVV.

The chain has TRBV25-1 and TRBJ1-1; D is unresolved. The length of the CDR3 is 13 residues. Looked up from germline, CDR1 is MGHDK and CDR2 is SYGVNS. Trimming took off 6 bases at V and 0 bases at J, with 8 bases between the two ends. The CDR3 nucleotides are TGTGCCAGCAGCCTCGGAGTGAACACTGAAGCTTTCTTT. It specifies CASSLGVNTEAFF.

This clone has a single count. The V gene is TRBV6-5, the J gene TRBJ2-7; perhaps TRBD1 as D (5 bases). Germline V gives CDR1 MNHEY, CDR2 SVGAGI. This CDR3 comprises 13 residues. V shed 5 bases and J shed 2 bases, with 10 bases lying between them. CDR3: CASSETVTYEQYF. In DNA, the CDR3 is TGTGCCAGCAGTGAGACAGTGACCTACGAGCAGTACTTC.

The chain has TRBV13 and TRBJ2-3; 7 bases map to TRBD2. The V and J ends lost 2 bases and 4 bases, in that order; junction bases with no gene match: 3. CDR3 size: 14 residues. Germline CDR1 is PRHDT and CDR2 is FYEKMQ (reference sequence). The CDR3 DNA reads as TGTGCCAGCAGCTTATTTCGGGGGGCAGATACGCAGTATTTT. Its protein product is CASSLFRGADTQYF. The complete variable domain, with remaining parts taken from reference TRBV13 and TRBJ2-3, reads AAGVIQSPRHLIKEKRETATLKCYPIPRHDTVYWYQQGPGQDPQFLISFYEKMQSDKGSIPDRFSAQQFSDYHSELNMSSLELGDSALYFCASSLFRGADTQYFGPGTRLTVL.

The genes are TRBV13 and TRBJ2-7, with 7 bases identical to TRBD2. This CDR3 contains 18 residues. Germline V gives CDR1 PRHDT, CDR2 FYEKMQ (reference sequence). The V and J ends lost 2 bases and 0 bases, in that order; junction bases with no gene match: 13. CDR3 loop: CASSLFSGLTKSSYEQYF. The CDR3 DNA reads TGTGCCAGCAGCTTATTTAGCGGGTTAACCAAAAGCTCCTACGAGCAGTACTTC.

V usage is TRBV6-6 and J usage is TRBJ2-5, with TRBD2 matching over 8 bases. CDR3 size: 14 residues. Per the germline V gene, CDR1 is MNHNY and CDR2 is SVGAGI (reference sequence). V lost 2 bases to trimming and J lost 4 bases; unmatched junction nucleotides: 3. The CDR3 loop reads CASSYVAGGETQYF. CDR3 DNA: TGTGCCAGCAGTTACGTGGCGGGAGGAGAGACCCAGTACTTC.

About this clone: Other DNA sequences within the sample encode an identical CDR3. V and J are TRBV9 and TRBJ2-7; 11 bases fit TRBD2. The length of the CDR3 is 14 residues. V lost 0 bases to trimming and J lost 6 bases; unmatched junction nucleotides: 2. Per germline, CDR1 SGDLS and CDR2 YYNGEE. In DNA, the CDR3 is TGTGCCAGCAGCGTAGGCCTAGCGGGAGGCGAGCAGTACTTC. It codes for CASSVGLAGGEQYF.

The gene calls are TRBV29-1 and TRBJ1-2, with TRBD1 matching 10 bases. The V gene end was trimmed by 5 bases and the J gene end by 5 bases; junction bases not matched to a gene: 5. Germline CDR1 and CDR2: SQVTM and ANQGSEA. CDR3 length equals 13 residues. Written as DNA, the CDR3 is TGCAGCGTTCCAAGGGGACAGGGGTATGGCTACACCTTC. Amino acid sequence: CSVPRGQGYGYTF.